This T cell receptor beta chain is from a study of Tregs in tolerant kidney transplant recipients. The study's findings and limits: Some patients' samples used different primers over time, so nucleotide sequences weren't comparable.

Mixed chimerism was transient after nonmyeloablative marrow transplants from related graft donors. The CDR3 is 14 residues long. Unmatched junction bases numbered 1, after V lost 5 bases and J lost 0 bases. The germline V gene has CDR1 MNHEY and CDR2 SVGAGI. The repertoire was sequenced with immunoSEQ multiplex PCR; TCRdb's copy has only in-frame clones and lacks some. The sample lists about 50,000 clones; approximately 89% were seen once. A word on this clone: Its specificity is unknown.

The clonotype comes from a human patient who received a combined kidney and bone marrow transplant. Some T cells may be supplied by the graft donor. This material consisted of CD8+ T cells from blood (PBMCs), taken 12 months after the transplant. The chain is built from TRBV6-5 and TRBJ1-3, with 7 bases aligning to TRBD1. CDR3 amino acids: CASSGDSSGNTIYF. CDR3 coding DNA: TGTGCCAGCAGTGGGGACAGCTCTGGAAACACCATATATTTT.